Listed below are T cell receptor beta chains from one sample, sequenced in a study of identical twins. TCRdb fed the 5' RACE reads into MiXCR, producing one record per CDR3 protein. Among some 560,000 distinct CDR3 sequences listed, approximately 9.6% were seen once. A further study also used this sample, focusing on yellow fever vaccine responses in identical twins.

Sequencing was performed on PBMCs. The receptors derive from a woman under 30 in good health. The conserved cysteine and the conserved F or W are not part of the CDR3 here. The order of the fields is V gene, J gene, CDR3 protein.

TRBV28	TRBJ1-1	ASSLTGVVTEAF
TRBV27	TRBJ2-7	ASSPQRDNNEQY
TRBV11-3	TRBJ2-1	ASSSGLTGGPNNEQF
TRBV4-3	TRBJ2-7	ASSQALHYEQY
TRBV20-1	TRBJ1-5	SASNGLTQPQH
TRBV7-8	TRBJ2-3	ASSLHADTQY
TRBV29-1	TRBJ1-4	SALLLLPGGNEKLF
TRBV7-8	TRBJ2-3	ASSLLQTGGTDTQY
TRBV7-6	TRBJ2-7	ASSEGQSSYEQY
TRBV28	TRBJ2-7	ASSATATGTSYEQY
TRBV7-8	TRBJ2-3	ASSLGTERGQY
TRBV4-1	TRBJ1-1	ASSQAGQGNTEAF
TRBV7-8	TRBJ2-7	ASSPRGGALVREQY
TRBV10-3	TRBJ1-4	AISVGTGNEKLF
TRBV7-8	TRBJ2-2	ASSSPPGELF
TRBV6-5	TRBJ1-1	ASSILARTDTEAF
TRBV29-1	TRBJ2-1	SVALTGTMNEQF
TRBV20-1	TRBJ2-7	SARDNVEGFSYEQY
TRBV21-1	TRBJ2-2	ASSKVGFKQLAEVLF
TRBV6-1	TRBJ2-3	ASSSRTEYTDTQY
TRBV4-2	TRBJ2-5	ASGLQETQY
TRBV7-9	TRBJ2-5	ASTLSGSGETQY
TRBV12-2	TRBJ2-7	ASRPSGLAGRLASYEQY
TRBV2	TRBJ2-5	ASRGGLQKKTQY
TRBV15	TRBJ2-1	ATSRETGFYNEQF
TRBV7-9	TRBJ2-4	ASSSGTGGRDIQY
TRBV5-6	TRBJ1-4	ASSLRQGHEKLF
TRBV7-2	TRBJ2-1	ASSLALGGAYNEQF
TRBV12-3/TRBV12-4	TRBJ2-7	ASSPGQGRSYEQY
TRBV18	TRBJ1-4	ASSQTASNEKLF
TRBV3-1	TRBJ1-4	ASSLGTGKRVF
TRBV2	TRBJ2-2	ASRSSEGTGELF
TRBV18	TRBJ2-7	ASSGQDYEQY
TRBV27	TRBJ2-5	ASSRRTSGRVETQY
TRBV20-1	TRBJ2-1	SAKISGRDYNEQF
TRBV6-2/TRBV6-3	TRBJ2-3	ASSLGNNGRTDTQY
TRBV11-3	TRBJ2-1	ASSRGYEQF
TRBV4-3	TRBJ2-1	ASSQRGLVYNEQF
TRBV20-1	TRBJ1-6	SAREPGRTNSPLH
TRBV3-1	TRBJ1-4	ASSQNGRGTGVNEKLF
TRBV27	TRBJ2-7	ASSLFGADYEQY
TRBV29-1	TRBJ2-2	SAQPSGRAGAGELF